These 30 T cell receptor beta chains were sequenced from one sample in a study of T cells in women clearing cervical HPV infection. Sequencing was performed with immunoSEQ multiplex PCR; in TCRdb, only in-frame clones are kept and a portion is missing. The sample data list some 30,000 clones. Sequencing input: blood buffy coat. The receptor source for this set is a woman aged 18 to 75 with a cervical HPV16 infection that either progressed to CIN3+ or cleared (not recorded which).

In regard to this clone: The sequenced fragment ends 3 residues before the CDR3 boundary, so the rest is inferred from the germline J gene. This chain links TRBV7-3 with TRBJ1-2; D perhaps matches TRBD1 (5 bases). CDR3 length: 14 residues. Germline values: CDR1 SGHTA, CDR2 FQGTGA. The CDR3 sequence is CASSLSATGNGYTF. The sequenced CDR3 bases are TGTGCCAGCAGCCTAAGCGCTACAGGAAACGGC.

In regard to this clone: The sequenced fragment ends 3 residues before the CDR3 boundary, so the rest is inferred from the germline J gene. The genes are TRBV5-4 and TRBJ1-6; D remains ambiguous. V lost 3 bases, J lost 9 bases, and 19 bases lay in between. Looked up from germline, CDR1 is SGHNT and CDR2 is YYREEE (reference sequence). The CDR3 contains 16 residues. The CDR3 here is CASSSFFETKGSPLHF. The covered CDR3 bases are TGTGCCAGCAGCTCATTTTTTGAGACAAAGGGTTCACCC. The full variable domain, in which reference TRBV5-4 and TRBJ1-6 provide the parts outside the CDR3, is ETGVTQSPTHLIKTRGQQVTLRCSSQSGHNTVSWYQQALGQGPQFIFQYYREEENGRGNFPPRFSGLQFPNYSSELNVNALELDDSALYLCASSSFFETKGSPLHFGNGTRLTVT.

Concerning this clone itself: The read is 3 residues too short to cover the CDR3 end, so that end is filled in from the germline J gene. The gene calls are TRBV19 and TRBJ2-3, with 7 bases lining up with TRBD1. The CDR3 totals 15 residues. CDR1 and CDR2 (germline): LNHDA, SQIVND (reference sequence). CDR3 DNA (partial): TGTGCCAGTAGCTCGACAGGGTCCTTCAATCAGCCG. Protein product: CASSSTGSFNQP. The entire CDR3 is CASSSTGSFNQPQYF.

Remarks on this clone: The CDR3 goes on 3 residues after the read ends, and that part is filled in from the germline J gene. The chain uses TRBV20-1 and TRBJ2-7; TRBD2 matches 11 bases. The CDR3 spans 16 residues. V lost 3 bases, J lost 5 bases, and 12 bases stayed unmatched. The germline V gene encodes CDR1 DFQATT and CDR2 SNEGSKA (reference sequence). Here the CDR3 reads CSASRATSGSFHEQYF. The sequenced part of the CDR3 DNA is TGCAGTGCTAGCCGGGCCACTAGCGGGAGCTTCCACGAG.

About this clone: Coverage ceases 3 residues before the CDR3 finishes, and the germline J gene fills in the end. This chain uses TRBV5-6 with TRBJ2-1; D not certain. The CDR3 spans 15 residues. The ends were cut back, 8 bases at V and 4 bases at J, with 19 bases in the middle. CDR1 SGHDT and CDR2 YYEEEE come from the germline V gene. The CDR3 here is CASHRSFRLYNEQFF. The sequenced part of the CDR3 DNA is TGTGCCAGTCATCGCTCGTTCCGGTTATACAATGAG.

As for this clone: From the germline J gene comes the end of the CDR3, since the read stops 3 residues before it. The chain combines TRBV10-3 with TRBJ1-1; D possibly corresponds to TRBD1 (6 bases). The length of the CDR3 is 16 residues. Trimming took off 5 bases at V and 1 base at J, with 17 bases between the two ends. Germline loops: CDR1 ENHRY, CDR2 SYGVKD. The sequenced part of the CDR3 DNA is TGTGCCATCAGTAAGCTATTCGGGACAAAGAACACTGAA. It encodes CAISKLFGTKNTE. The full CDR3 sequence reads CAISKLFGTKNTEAFF.

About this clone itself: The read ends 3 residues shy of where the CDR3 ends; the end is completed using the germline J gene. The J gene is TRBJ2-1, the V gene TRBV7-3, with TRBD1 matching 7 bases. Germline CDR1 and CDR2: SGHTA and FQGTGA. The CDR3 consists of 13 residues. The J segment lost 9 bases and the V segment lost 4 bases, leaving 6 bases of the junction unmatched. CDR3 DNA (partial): TGTGCCAGCAGCTCGGGACAGTTGAGTGAG. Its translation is CASSSGQLSE. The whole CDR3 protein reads CASSSGQLSEQFF.

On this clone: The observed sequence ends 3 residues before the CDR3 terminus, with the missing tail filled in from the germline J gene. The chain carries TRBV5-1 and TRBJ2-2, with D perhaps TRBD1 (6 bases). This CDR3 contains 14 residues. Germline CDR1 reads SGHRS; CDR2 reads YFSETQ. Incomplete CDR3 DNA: TGCGCCAGCAGCGACGGACAGCCCATTTCACCG. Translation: CASSDGQPISP. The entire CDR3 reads CASSDGQPISPLFF. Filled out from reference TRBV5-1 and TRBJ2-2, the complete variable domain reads KAGVTQTPRYLIKTRGQQVTLSCSPISGHRSVSWYQQTPGQGLQFLFEYFSETQRNKGNFPGRFSGRQFSNSRSEMNVSTLELGDSALYLCASSDGQPISPLFFGEGSRLTVL.

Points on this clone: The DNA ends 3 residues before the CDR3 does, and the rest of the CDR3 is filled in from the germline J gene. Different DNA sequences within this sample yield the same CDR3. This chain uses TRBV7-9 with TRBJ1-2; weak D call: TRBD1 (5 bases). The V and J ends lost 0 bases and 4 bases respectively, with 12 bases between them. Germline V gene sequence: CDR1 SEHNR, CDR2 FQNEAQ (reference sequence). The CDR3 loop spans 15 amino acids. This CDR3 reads CASSLARQGGYGYTF. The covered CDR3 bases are TGTGCCAGCAGCTTAGCTAGGCAGGGCGGCTATGGC.

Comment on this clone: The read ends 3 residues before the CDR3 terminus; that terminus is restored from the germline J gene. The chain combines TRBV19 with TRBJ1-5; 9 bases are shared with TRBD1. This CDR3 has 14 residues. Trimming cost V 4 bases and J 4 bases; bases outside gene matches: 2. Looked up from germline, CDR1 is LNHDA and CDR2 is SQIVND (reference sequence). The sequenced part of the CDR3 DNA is TGTGCCAGTAGTACAGACAGGGGGAATCAGCCC. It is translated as CASSTDRGNQP. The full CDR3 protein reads CASSTDRGNQPQHF.

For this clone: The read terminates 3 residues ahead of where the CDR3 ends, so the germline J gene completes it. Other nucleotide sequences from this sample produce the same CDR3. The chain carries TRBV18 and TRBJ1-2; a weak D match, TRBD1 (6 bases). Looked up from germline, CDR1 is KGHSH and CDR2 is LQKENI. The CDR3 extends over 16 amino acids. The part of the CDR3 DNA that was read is TGTGCCAGCTCACCACCGACCGGGGGGGCGGGGTACGAC. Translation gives CASSPPTGGAGYD. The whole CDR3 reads CASSPPTGGAGYDYTF. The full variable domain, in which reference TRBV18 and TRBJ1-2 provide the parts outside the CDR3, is NAGVMQNPRHLVRRRGQEARLRCSPMKGHSHVYWYRQLPEEGLKFMVYLQKENIIDESGMPKERFSAEFPKEGPSILRIQQVVRGDSAAYFCASSPPTGGAGYDYTFGSGTRLTVV.

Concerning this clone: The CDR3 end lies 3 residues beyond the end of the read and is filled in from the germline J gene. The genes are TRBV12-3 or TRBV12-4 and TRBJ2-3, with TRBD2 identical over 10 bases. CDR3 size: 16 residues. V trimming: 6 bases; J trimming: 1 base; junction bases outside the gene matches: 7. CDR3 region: CASSLGGTSGTDTQYF. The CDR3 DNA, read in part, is TGTGCCAGCAGCCTGGGAGGGACTAGCGGCACAGATACG.

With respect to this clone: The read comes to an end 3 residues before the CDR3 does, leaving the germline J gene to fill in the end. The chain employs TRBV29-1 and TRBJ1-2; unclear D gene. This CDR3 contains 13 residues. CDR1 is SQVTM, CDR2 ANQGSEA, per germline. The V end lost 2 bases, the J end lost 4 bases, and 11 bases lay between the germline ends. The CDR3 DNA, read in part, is TGCAGCGTTGAATCCGCAAAGGCCTATGGC. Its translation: CSVESAKAYG. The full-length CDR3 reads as CSVESAKAYGYTF.

CDR3 DNA, as far as it was read: TGTGCCAGTAGTAGACGACAGGGAGAGACG. Amino acids: CASSRRQGET. The complete CDR3 protein is CASSRRQGETQYF. This chain uses TRBV19 with TRBJ2-3, with 7 positions matching TRBD1. The CDR3 end lies 3 residues beyond the end of the read and is filled in from the germline J gene. The germline V gene has CDR1 LNHDA and CDR2 SQIVND (reference sequence). CDR3 length: 13 amino acids.

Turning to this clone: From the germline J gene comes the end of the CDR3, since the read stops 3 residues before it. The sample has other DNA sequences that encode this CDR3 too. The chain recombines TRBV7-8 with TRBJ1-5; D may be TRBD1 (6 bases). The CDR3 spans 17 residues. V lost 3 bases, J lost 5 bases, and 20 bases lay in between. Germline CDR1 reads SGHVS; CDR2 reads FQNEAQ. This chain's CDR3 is CASSFKWTEAKDQPQHF. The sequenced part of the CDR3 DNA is TGTGCCAGCAGCTTCAAATGGACAGAAGCAAAGGATCAGCCC.

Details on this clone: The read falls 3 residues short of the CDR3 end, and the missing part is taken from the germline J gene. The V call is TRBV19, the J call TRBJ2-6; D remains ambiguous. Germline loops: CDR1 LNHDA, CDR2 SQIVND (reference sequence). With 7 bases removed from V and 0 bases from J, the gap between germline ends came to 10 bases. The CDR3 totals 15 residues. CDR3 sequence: CASTAPSSGANVLTF. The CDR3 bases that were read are TGTGCCAGTACCGCTCCTAGCTCTGGGGCCAACGTC.

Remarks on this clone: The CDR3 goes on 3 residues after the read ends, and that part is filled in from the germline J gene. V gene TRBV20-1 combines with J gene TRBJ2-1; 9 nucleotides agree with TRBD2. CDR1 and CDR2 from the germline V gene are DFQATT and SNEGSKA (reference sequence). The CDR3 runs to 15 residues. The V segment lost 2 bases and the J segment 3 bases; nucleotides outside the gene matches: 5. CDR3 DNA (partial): TGCAGTGCTAGACCACTAGCGGGTAACTACAATGAG. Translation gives CSARPLAGNYNE. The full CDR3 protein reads CSARPLAGNYNEQFF.

CDR3 protein: CASSWKDRNGYTF. CDR3 DNA, as far as it was read: TGTGCCAGCAGCTGGAAGGACAGAAATGGC. The chain couples TRBV5-8 to TRBJ1-2; a weak D match, TRBD1 (6 bases). The read halts 3 residues ahead of the CDR3 end, with the missing end drawn from the germline J gene. Germline CDR1 reads SGHTS; CDR2 reads YDEGEE. The CDR3 totals 13 residues. The V end was cut by 3 bases, the J end by 6 bases, with 12 bases between. The whole variable domain, remainder taken from reference TRBV5-8 and TRBJ1-2, is EAGVTQSPTHLIKTRGQQATLRCSPISGHTSVYWYQQALGLGLQFLLWYDEGEERNRGNFPPRFSGRQFPNYSSELNVNALELEDSALYLCASSWKDRNGYTFGSGTRLTVV.

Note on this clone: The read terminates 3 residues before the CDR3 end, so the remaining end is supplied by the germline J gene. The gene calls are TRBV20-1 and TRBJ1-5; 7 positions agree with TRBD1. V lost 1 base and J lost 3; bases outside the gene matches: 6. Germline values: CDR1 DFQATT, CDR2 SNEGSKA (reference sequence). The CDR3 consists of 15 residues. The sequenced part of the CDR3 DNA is TGCAGTGCTAGAGGGGAGACAGGGCTCAATCAGCCC. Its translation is CSARGETGLNQP. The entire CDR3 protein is CSARGETGLNQPQHF.

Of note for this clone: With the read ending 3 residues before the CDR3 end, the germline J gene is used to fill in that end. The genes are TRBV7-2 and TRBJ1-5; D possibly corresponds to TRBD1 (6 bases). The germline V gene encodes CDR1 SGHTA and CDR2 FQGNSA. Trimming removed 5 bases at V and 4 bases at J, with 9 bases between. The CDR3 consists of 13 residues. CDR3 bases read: TGTGCCAGCAGCACGACAGGAAATCAGCCC. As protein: CASSTTGNQP. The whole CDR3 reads CASSTTGNQPQHF.

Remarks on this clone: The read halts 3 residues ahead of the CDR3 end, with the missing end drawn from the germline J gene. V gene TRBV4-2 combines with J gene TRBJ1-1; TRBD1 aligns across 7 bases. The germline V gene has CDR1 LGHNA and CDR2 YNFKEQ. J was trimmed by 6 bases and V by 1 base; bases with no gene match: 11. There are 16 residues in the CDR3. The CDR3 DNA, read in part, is TGTGCCAGCAGCCAAGGGTGGGACAGCTCAAACGCTGAA. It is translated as CASSQGWDSSNAE. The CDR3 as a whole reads CASSQGWDSSNAEAFF.

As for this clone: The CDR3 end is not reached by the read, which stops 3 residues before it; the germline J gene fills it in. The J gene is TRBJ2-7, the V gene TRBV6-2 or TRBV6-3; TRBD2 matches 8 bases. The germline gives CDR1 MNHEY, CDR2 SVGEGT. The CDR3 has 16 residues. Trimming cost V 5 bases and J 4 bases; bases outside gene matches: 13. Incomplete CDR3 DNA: TGTGCCAGCAGTCGCCCGCGAGCGGGAGAGGCGTACGAG. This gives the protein CASSRPRAGEAYE. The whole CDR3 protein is CASSRPRAGEAYEQYF.

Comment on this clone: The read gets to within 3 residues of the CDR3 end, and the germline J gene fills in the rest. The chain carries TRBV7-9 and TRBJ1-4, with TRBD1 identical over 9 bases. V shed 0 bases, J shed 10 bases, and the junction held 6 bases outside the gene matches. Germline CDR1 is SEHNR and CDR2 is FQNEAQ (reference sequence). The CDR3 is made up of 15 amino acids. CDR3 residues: CASSLAGTGRGKLFF. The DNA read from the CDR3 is TGTGCCAGCAGCTTAGCAGGGACAGGGAGGGGAAAA.

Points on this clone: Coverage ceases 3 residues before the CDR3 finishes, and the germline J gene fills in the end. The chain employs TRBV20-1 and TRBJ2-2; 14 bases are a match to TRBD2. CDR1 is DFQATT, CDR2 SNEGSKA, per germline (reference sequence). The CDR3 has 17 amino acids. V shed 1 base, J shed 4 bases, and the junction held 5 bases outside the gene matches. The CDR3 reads CSARAVGLAGGTGELFF. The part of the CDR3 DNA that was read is TGCAGTGCTAGAGCCGTAGGACTAGCGGGGGGCACCGGGGAG.

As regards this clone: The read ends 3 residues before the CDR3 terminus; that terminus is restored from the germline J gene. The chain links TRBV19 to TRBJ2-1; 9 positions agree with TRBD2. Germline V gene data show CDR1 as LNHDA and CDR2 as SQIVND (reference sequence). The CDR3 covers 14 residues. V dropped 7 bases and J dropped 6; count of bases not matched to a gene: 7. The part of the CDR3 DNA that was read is TGTGCCAGTAATAGCGGGAGTGCGGGCAATGAG. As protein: CASNSGSAGNE. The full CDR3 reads CASNSGSAGNEQFF.

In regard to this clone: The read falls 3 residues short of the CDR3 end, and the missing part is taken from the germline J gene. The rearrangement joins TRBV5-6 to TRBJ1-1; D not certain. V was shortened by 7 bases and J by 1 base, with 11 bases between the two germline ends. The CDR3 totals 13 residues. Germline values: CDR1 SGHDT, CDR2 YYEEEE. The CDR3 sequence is CASALGENTEAFF. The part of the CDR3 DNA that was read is TGTGCCAGCGCCCTCGGGGAGAACACTGAA.

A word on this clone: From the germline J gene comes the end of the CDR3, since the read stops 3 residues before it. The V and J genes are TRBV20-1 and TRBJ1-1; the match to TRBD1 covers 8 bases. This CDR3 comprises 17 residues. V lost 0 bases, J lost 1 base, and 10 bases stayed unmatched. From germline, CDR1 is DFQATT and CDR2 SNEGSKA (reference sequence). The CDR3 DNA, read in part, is TGCAGTGCTAGAGACCACAGGGGGGGACAGAAGAACACTGAA. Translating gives CSARDHRGGQKNTE. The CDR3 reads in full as CSARDHRGGQKNTEAFF.

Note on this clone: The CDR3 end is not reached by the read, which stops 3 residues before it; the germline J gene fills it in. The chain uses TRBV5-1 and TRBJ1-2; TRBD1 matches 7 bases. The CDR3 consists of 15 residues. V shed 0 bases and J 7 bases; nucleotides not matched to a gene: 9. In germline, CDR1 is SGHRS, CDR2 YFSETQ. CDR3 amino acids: CASSLEATGMVGYTF. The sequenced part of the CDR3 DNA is TGCGCCAGCAGCTTGGAGGCGACAGGGATGGTTGGC.

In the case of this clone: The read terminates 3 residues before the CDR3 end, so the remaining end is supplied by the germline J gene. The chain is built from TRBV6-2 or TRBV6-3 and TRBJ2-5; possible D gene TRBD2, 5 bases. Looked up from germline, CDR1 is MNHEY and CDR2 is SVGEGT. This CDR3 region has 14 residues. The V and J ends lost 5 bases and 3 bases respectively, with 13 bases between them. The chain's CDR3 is CASSISGIEETQYF. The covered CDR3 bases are TGTGCCAGCAGTATATCGGGGATCGAAGAGACC.

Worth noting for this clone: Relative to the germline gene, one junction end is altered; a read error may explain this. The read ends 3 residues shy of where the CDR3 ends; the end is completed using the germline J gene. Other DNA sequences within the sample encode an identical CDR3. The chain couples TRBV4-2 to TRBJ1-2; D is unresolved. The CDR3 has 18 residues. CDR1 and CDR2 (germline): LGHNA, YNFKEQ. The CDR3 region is CASSQDLAGGLLSYDYTF. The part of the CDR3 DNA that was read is TGCGCCAGCAGCCAAGACCTAGCGGGAGGGCTCCTCTCCTACGAC.